These 27 T cell receptor beta chains share one sample of origin, sequenced in a study of response to subunit inactivated influenza vaccine. TCRdb fed the RT-PCR reads into MiXCR, producing one record per CDR3 protein. The data contain approximately 480,000 distinct CDR3 sequences, roughly 11% of them singletons. The sequences come from PBMCs from blood, collected roughly 6 weeks after vaccination. These receptors were collected from a man aged 50 to 60 who received an inactivated influenza vaccine.

This clonotype was seen a handful of times. The genes are TRBV4-2 and TRBJ1-6; D gene uncertain. Germline V gives CDR1 LGHNA, CDR2 YNFKEQ. V was clipped by 2 bases and J by 6 bases, with 8 bases between them. This CDR3 has 14 residues. The CDR3 region has the DNA TGTGCCAGCAGCCAACAGATGGGTAATTCACCCCTCCACTTT. Its protein is CASSQQMGNSPLHF.

The V call is TRBV5-1, the J call TRBJ2-5, with D uncertain. The length of the CDR3 is 15 residues. V dropped 0 bases and J dropped 0 bases, with 9 bases sitting between them. The germline V gene encodes CDR1 SGHRS and CDR2 YFSETQ. The CDR3 here is CASSLAPADQETQYF. The CDR3 DNA follows: TGCGCCAGCAGCTTGGCGCCAGCAGACCAAGAGACCCAGTACTTC.

This clonotype was picked up a small number of times. The CDR3 DNA reads TGTGCCAGCAGTGGCGGGGGGGCCAGCACAGATACGCAGTATTTT. This translates into CASSGGGASTDTQYF. This chain uses TRBV12-3 or TRBV12-4 with TRBJ2-3, with 9 bases lining up with TRBD2. This CDR3 comprises 15 residues. The trim removed 5 bases at V and 0 bases at J, leaving 3 bases unmatched.

The sample holds a few counts of this clonotype. The J gene is TRBJ2-1, the V gene TRBV7-3; perhaps TRBD2 as D (6 bases). V dropped 4 bases and J dropped 14 bases, with 21 bases sitting between them. The CDR3 runs to 14 residues. Germline V lookup: CDR1 SGHTA, CDR2 FQGTGA. The CDR3 is CASSSPTRGGGKFF. CDR3 DNA sequence: TGTGCCAGCAGCTCTCCGACTAGGGGTGGTGGGAAGTTCTTC.

This clonotype was seen at least ten times. The chain couples TRBV12-3 or TRBV12-4 to TRBJ2-1; TRBD2 is a possible D gene (6 bases). Trimming left V 9 bases short and J 7 bases short, with 10 bases between. The CDR3 sequence is 11 residues long. The CDR3 reads CASKLANEQFF. CDR3 coding DNA: TGTGCCAGTAAGCTAGCGAATGAGCAGTTCTTC.

The sample holds a few counts of this clonotype. This chain links TRBV6-5 with TRBJ1-5; D gene ambiguous. CDR1 is MNHEY, CDR2 SVGAGI, per germline. The V and J ends lost 3 bases and 3 bases respectively, with 18 bases between them. This CDR3 is built from 17 residues. CDR3 region: CASSYAPATEANQPQHF. The CDR3 DNA reads TGTGCCAGCAGTTATGCCCCGGCGACGGAGGCCAATCAGCCCCAGCATTTT.

The chain is built from TRBV6-1 and TRBJ1-2, with D unresolved. CDR1 is MNHNS, CDR2 SASEGT, per germline. The CDR3 consists of 14 residues. V lost 0 bases and J 4 bases, leaving 9 bases between the germline ends. The CDR3 protein is CASSEASSLYGYTF. In DNA, the CDR3 is TGTGCCAGCAGTGAAGCCAGCAGCCTCTATGGCTACACCTTC.

This clonotype occurred many times. The chain uses TRBV24-1 and TRBJ1-5; D remains unclear. Germline V CDR1 and CDR2: KGHDR, SFDVKD. CDR3 size: 14 residues. V lost 3 bases, J lost 9 bases, and 14 bases lay in between. CDR3 DNA: TGTGCCACCAGTGATACGGCGGGCCTTGGGCCCCAGCATTTT. Encoded protein: CATSDTAGLGPQHF.

The CDR3 loop reads CSAHGLAGGKTDTQYF. DNA of the CDR3: TGCAGTGCCCACGGACTAGCGGGGGGGAAGACAGATACGCAGTATTTT. The V gene is TRBV20-1, the J gene TRBJ2-3; TRBD2 aligns across 15 bases. With 6 bases clipped from V and 3 bases from J, the junction kept 7 bases outside the gene matches. The germline CDR1 and CDR2 sequences are DFQATT and SNEGSKA (reference sequence). This CDR3 has 16 residues.

There are many counts of this clonotype. The rearrangement joins TRBV7-8 to TRBJ1-1; D call uncertain. V was pared by 2 bases and J by 1 base, with 8 bases between. CDR1 and CDR2 (germline): SGHVS, FQNEAQ. The length of the CDR3 is 14 residues. In DNA form, the CDR3 reads TGTGCCAGCAGCTTAAGATTGGGGAACACTGAAGCTTTCTTT. Translating gives CASSLRLGNTEAFF.

The chain recombines TRBV29-1 with TRBJ2-1, with D possibly TRBD1 on 6 matching bases. The CDR3 is 15 residues long. V was pared by 2 bases and J by 2 bases, with 13 bases between. From germline, CDR1 is SQVTM and CDR2 ANQGSEA. The CDR3 loop reads CSVETGHQAYNEQFF. The CDR3 nucleotides read TGCAGCGTTGAAACGGGACACCAGGCCTACAATGAGCAGTTCTTC.

This clonotype came up a few times. The V gene is TRBV6-2 or TRBV6-3, the J gene TRBJ2-5, with a tentative D call TRBD1 (6 bases). Trimming removed 5 bases from V and 2 bases from J, with 24 bases in between. The CDR3 runs 18 residues. Germline lookup yields CDR1 MNHEY and CDR2 SVGEGT. For the CDR3, the DNA is TGTGCCAGCAGTAGTAACAGGGCCCAACTTCGGCAGCAAGAGACCCAGTACTTC. Translation: CASSSNRAQLRQQETQYF.

This sequence joins TRBV4-1 and TRBJ2-5, with unresolved D. Germline CDR1 is MGHRA and CDR2 is YSYEKL. V was clipped by 1 base and J by 0 bases, with 9 bases between them. The CDR3 spans 15 residues. As DNA, the CDR3 is TGCGCCAGCAGCCAAGCGAGTACCTACCAAGAGACCCAGTACTTC. It is translated as CASSQASTYQETQYF.

In this sample, this clonotype turned up a few times. This chain links TRBV4-1 with TRBJ1-2; no firm D call. V dropped 6 bases and J dropped 3 bases, with 17 bases sitting between them. CDR1 and CDR2 from the germline V gene are MGHRA and YSYEKL. There are 15 residues in the CDR3. The DNA for the CDR3 is TGCGCCAGCAGTCTGAGAGAGGAGGGAGACTATGGCTACACCTTC. This sequence encodes CASSLREEGDYGYTF.

There are a few counts of this clonotype. The gene calls are TRBV28 and TRBJ2-4; 8 bases agree with TRBD2. V gave up 7 bases and J gave up 6 bases; unmatched junction bases: 8. Germline V gene lookup returns CDR1 MDHEN and CDR2 SYDVKM. There are 14 residues in the CDR3. CDR3 DNA: TGTGCCAGCAATACGGGAGGGAAACCAAACATTCAGTACTTC. Its protein is CASNTGGKPNIQYF.

This clonotype appeared many times. The chain uses TRBV4-2 and TRBJ2-2, with a weak D call TRBD2 (5 bases). This CDR3 region has 15 residues. Trimming took off 0 bases at V and 4 bases at J, with 9 bases between the two ends. Germline V gives CDR1 LGHNA, CDR2 YNFKEQ. The CDR3 DNA reads as TGTGCCAGCAGCCAAGATTTGCTAGCCACCGGGGAGCTGTTTTTT. Amino acid sequence: CASSQDLLATGELFF.

In its sample, this clonotype was seen many times. The chain joins TRBV10-2 to TRBJ2-7, with no clear D. Trimming took off 8 bases at V and 0 bases at J, with 8 bases between the two ends. Looked up from germline, CDR1 is WSHSY and CDR2 is SAAADI. The CDR3 totals 12 residues. The CDR3 region has the DNA TGCGCCAGCTCCGATTACTCCTACGAGCAGTACTTC. Its translation is CASSDYSYEQYF.

The table lists this clonotype with a few counts. V and J are TRBV7-9 and TRBJ2-5; D not resolved. This CDR3 is built from 13 residues. The ends were cut back, 5 bases at V and 1 base at J, with 8 bases in the middle. CDR1 is SEHNR and CDR2 is FQNEAQ in the germline V gene (reference sequence). The CDR3 coding sequence is TGTGCCAGCAGCCCCCTCAGCCAAGAGACCCAGTACTTC. It is translated as CASSPLSQETQYF.

This sequence joins TRBV5-1 and TRBJ1-4; D is perhaps TRBD1 (5 bases). Between the trimmed V and J ends, which lost 7 bases and 4 bases, there was a span of 20 bases. CDR1 and CDR2 from the germline V gene are SGHRS and YFSETQ. The CDR3 has 16 residues. CDR3: CASRISDGTLNEKLFF. As DNA, the CDR3 is TGCGCCAGCCGGATCTCGGATGGGACCCTTAATGAAAAACTGTTTTTT.

V gene TRBV5-1 combines with J gene TRBJ2-3; 10 bases are shared with TRBD2. Germline CDR1 SGHRS, CDR2 YFSETQ. The CDR3 spans 17 residues. V dropped 1 base and J dropped 3; count of bases not matched to a gene: 8. DNA of the CDR3: TGCGCCAGCAGCTTGAATGGGCTAGCGGGGGAAACAGATACGCAGTATTTT. Translation gives CASSLNGLAGETDTQYF.

The chain carries TRBV4-3 and TRBJ2-7; possible D gene TRBD2, 5 bases. Trimming removed 0 bases from V and 4 bases from J, with 13 bases in between. In germline, CDR1 is LGHNA, CDR2 YSLEER. The CDR3 has 15 amino acids. This CDR3 is CASSQDDSGRYEQYF. CDR3 in DNA: TGCGCCAGCAGCCAAGATGATTCGGGAAGGTACGAGCAGTACTTC.

J is TRBJ1-2 and V is TRBV10-3; TRBD1 might be the D (6 bases). V was clipped by 3 bases and J by 2 bases, with 19 bases between them. Germline V gives CDR1 ENHRY, CDR2 SYGVKD. The CDR3 runs to 17 residues. The CDR3 nucleotides read TGTGCCATCAGTGACCCGTTAGGGGCAGGGGCGAACTATGGCTACACCTTC. This translates into CAISDPLGAGANYGYTF.

This clonotype was detected only a few times. The CDR3 loop reads CASSRQAGGGYNEQFF. DNA for the CDR3: TGTGCCAGCAGCCGTCAAGCGGGAGGCGGATACAATGAGCAGTTCTTC. The genes are TRBV3-1 and TRBJ2-1; 9 bases line up with TRBD2. The CDR3 runs 16 residues. Germline CDR1 and CDR2: LGHDT and YNNKEL (reference sequence). With V trimmed by 4 bases and J by 4 bases, 8 bases remained unmatched.

This clonotype was seen repeatedly, ten times or more. The CDR3 loop reads CASKYRVDTGELFF. The DNA of the CDR3 is TGTGCCAGCAAGTACAGGGTCGACACCGGGGAGCTGTTTTTT. The gene calls are TRBV6-1 and TRBJ2-2, with TRBD1 as a possible D gene (6 bases). Germline V lookup: CDR1 MNHNS, CDR2 SASEGT. The CDR3 consists of 14 residues. Trimming left V 7 bases short and J 3 bases short, with 12 bases between.

This clonotype has a handful of counts. The gene calls are TRBV2 and TRBJ2-1, with a weak D call TRBD1 (7 bases). Germline V lookup: CDR1 SNHLY, CDR2 FYNNEI. CDR3 length equals 17 residues. Between the trimmed V and J ends, which lost 7 bases and 4 bases, there was a span of 23 bases. For the CDR3, the DNA is TGTGCCAGCAATAAACTCAGGGGGAGGTTTGAGTACAATGAGCAGTTCTTC. Translation gives CASNKLRGRFEYNEQFF.

The rearrangement joins TRBV6-1 to TRBJ1-3; the D gene is possibly TRBD1 (6 bases). Trimming took 6 bases from V and 3 from J, leaving 12 bases between them. The germline CDR1 and CDR2 sequences are MNHNS and SASEGT. CDR3 length: 14 amino acids. CDR3 sequence reads: CASRPNRVGNTIYF. The DNA of the CDR3 is TGTGCCAGCAGGCCCAACAGGGTTGGAAACACCATATATTTT.

CDR3 sequence reads: CASSRMGPDTQYF. DNA for the CDR3: TGTGCCAGTAGTCGTATGGGCCCTGATACGCAGTATTTT. The chain uses TRBV19 and TRBJ2-3, with D unclear. There are 13 residues in the CDR3. V was trimmed by 5 bases and J by 6 bases, leaving 12 bases between them. Germline V gives CDR1 LNHDA, CDR2 SQIVND (reference sequence).